The 21 T cell receptor beta chains below were found in one sample sequenced in a study of T cell responses to AZD1222 COVID-19 vaccine. Repertoires were generated with immunoSEQ multiplex PCR, while TCRdb's copy carries only in-frame clones and drops some. The repertoire holds under 150,000 clones, with nearly 95% as singletons. The sample in question was peripheral blood, obtained 28 days after the second AZD1222 dose. Receptor source: an adult who received the AZD1222 COVID-19 vaccine.

This clone was observed once. This chain connects TRBV6-1 to TRBJ2-7, with a possible D match to TRBD1 (6 bases). Germline CDR1 and CDR2: MNHNS and SASEGT. The V and J ends lost 7 bases and 5 bases respectively, with 15 bases between them. This CDR3 is built from 13 residues. In nucleotides, the CDR3 is TGTGCCAGCAAAAACAGGGTATTAGACGAGCAGTACTTC. This sequence encodes CASKNRVLDEQYF.

The chain carries TRBV28 and TRBJ1-1; D gene unclear. CDR3 size: 12 residues. V was cut by 1 base and J by 6 bases, with 6 bases left in between. CDR1 MDHEN and CDR2 SYDVKM come from the germline V gene. CDR3: CASSLSVAEAFF. The CDR3 bases are TGTGCCAGCAGTTTATCCGTCGCTGAAGCTTTCTTT.

J is TRBJ1-2 and V is TRBV28, with a possible D match to TRBD1 (6 bases). This CDR3 region has 16 residues. Germline lookup yields CDR1 MDHEN and CDR2 SYDVKM. Trimming removed 5 bases from V and 5 bases from J, with 21 bases in between. The CDR3 DNA is TGTGCCAGCAGTACCAACGTGGGGGGGGCAGGTTATGGCTACACCTTC. Amino acids: CASSTNVGGAGYGYTF.

CDR3 amino acids: CASSQDVGGNTGELFF. The CDR3 DNA is TGTGCCAGCAGCCAAGATGTAGGGGGGAACACCGGGGAGCTGTTTTTT. The V and J genes are TRBV3-1 (or the pseudogene TRBV3-2) and TRBJ2-2; possibly TRBD1 for D (6 bases). Per the germline V gene, CDR1 is LGHDT and CDR2 is YNNKEL (reference sequence). The length of the CDR3 is 16 residues. V was pared by 0 bases and J by 1 base, with 9 bases between.

The J gene is TRBJ2-5, the V gene TRBV9; D is perhaps TRBD2 (6 bases). Germline V gene sequence: CDR1 SGDLS, CDR2 YYNGEE. The CDR3 totals 16 residues. The V gene lost 0 bases and the J gene lost 4 bases, with 16 bases spanning the gap. The CDR3 loop reads CASSVGFGRVGETQYF. The CDR3 bases are TGTGCCAGCAGCGTAGGGTTCGGGAGAGTGGGAGAGACCCAGTACTTC.

The V call is TRBV19, the J call TRBJ2-5; TRBD1 matches at 7 bases. J was trimmed by 1 base and V by 1 base; bases with no gene match: 3. Germline loops: CDR1 LNHDA, CDR2 SQIVND (reference sequence). The CDR3 loop spans 15 amino acids. CDR3 residues: CASSIGGQSQETQYF. The CDR3 DNA reads TGTGCCAGTAGTATAGGGGGACAGTCCCAAGAGACCCAGTACTTC.

The rearrangement uses TRBV28 and TRBJ1-2, with D tentatively TRBD1 (6 bases). Germline V gene data show CDR1 as MDHEN and CDR2 as SYDVKM. CDR3 length: 13 amino acids. Trimming stripped 1 base from V and 8 bases from J, with 11 bases between. CDR3 loop: CASSLLTGRGYTF. The CDR3 DNA sequence: TGTGCCAGCAGTTTATTGACAGGTCGCGGCTACACCTTC.

V and J are TRBV28 and TRBJ1-3; no firm D call. The CDR3 extends over 14 amino acids. V was pared by 8 bases and J by 0 bases, with 11 bases between. In germline, CDR1 is MDHEN, CDR2 SYDVKM. The CDR3 here is CASQPPGSGNTIYF. In DNA, the CDR3 is TGTGCCAGCCAACCCCCGGGCTCTGGAAACACCATATATTTT.

The gene calls are TRBV19 and TRBJ1-1, with a possible D match to TRBD1 (6 bases). The CDR3 loop spans 11 amino acids. Germline values: CDR1 LNHDA, CDR2 SQIVND (reference sequence). Deletions cut 9 bases from V and 1 base from J, with 6 bases between. CDR3 sequence: CASRGNTEAFF. CDR3 nucleotide sequence: TGTGCCAGCAGGGGGAACACTGAAGCTTTCTTT.

This rearrangement joins TRBV28 to TRBJ1-2; D not certain. The length of the CDR3 is 14 residues. Trimming removed 7 bases from V and 3 bases from J, with 15 bases in between. Germline V gene sequence: CDR1 MDHEN, CDR2 SYDVKM. CDR3 DNA: TGTGCCAGCACCCACCCCCGGGGTCACTATGGCTACACCTTC. This codes for CASTHPRGHYGYTF.

The V gene is TRBV6-5, the J gene TRBJ1-4; D might be TRBD1 (5 bases). This CDR3 contains 15 residues. Per germline, CDR1 MNHEY and CDR2 SVGAGI. Trimming removed 5 bases at V and 8 bases at J, with 18 bases between. The CDR3 DNA is TGTGCCAGCAGTCGGGACCCAGACGAAAGAGAAAAACTGTTTTTT. Translation gives CASSRDPDEREKLFF.

The CDR3 reads CASSLEQGNEKLFF. CDR3 in DNA: TGTGCCAGCAGCTTAGAACAAGGGAATGAAAAACTGTTTTTT. J is TRBJ1-4 and V is TRBV7-2; D is unclear. CDR3 length equals 14 residues. Germline assignment: CDR1 SGHTA and CDR2 FQGNSA. V was cut by 1 base and J by 5 bases, with 8 bases left in between.

The chain has TRBV19 and TRBJ1-4; D may be TRBD1 (5 bases). Germline CDR1 is LNHDA and CDR2 is SQIVND (reference sequence). V was clipped by 6 bases and J by 11 bases, with 19 bases between them. The CDR3 has 14 amino acids. CDR3 bases: TGTGCCAGTAGCTCAATGGGACGGTCCGGGAAACTGTTTTTT. Its protein product is CASSSMGRSGKLFF.

This rearrangement joins TRBV9 to TRBJ2-1, with 13 bases matching TRBD2. V was clipped by 4 bases and J by 8 bases; unmatched bases: 6. CDR3 length equals 15 residues. Germline V gene sequence: CDR1 SGDLS, CDR2 YYNGEE. The CDR3 spells CASSYTGTSGDEQFF. The CDR3 bases are TGTGCCAGCAGCTACACCGGGACTAGCGGGGATGAGCAGTTCTTC.

The J gene is TRBJ1-1, the V gene TRBV7-9, with unresolved D. The V gene's germline CDR1 is SEHNR and CDR2 FQNEAQ (reference sequence). The CDR3 totals 11 residues. V was shortened by 5 bases and J by 2 bases, with 3 bases between the two germline ends. The CDR3 sequence is CASSRNTEAFF. The CDR3 bases are TGTGCCAGCAGCCGTAACACTGAAGCTTTCTTT.

The chain uses TRBV28 and TRBJ1-4; D is undetermined. The germline V and J ends were trimmed by 7 bases and 5 bases, with 14 bases remaining between them. Germline V CDR1 and CDR2: MDHEN, SYDVKM. The CDR3 runs to 14 residues. The CDR3: CASKGIQPNEKLFF. The CDR3 DNA follows: TGTGCCAGCAAGGGTATTCAGCCAAATGAAAAACTGTTTTTT. Drawing the rest from reference TRBV28 and TRBJ1-4, the complete variable domain is DVKVTQSSRYLVKRTGEKVFLECVQDMDHENMFWYRQDPGLGLRLIYFSYDVKMKEKGDIPEGYSVSREKKERFSLILESASTNQTSMYLCASKGIQPNEKLFFGSGTQLSVL.

The chain links TRBV19 to TRBJ1-2; no clear D. Per the germline V gene, CDR1 is LNHDA and CDR2 is SQIVND (reference sequence). The V end was cut by 5 bases, the J end by 0 bases, with 10 bases between. This CDR3 is built from 14 residues. CDR3 in DNA: TGTGCCAGTAGTTTGGCAGGAGCTAACTATGGCTACACCTTC. This encodes CASSLAGANYGYTF.

The chain joins TRBV24-1 to TRBJ2-2; D unresolved. The CDR3 totals 13 residues. The germline gives CDR1 KGHDR, CDR2 SFDVKD. V lost 6 bases and J lost 4, with 8 bases in between. CDR3: CATSSDGTGELFF. CDR3 DNA: TGTGCCACCAGTAGTGACGGCACCGGGGAGCTGTTTTTT.

The genes are TRBV10-3 and TRBJ2-2; D might be TRBD2 (5 bases). The V gene lost 7 bases and the J gene lost 6 bases, with 21 bases spanning the gap. Germline V gene data show CDR1 as ENHRY and CDR2 as SYGVKD. The CDR3 sequence is 16 residues long. CDR3 loop: CAITNWTPLSAGELFF. The CDR3 DNA is TGTGCCATCACCAATTGGACTCCTTTGAGCGCCGGGGAGCTGTTTTTT.

V and J are TRBV28 and TRBJ2-2; no firm D call. The CDR3 length is 12 residues. Trimming took off 6 bases at V and 6 bases at J, with 8 bases between the two ends. Germline CDR1 is MDHEN and CDR2 is SYDVKM. The CDR3, as DNA: TGTGCCAGCAGACTACTCTCCGGGGAGCTGTTTTTT. Encoded protein: CASRLLSGELFF.

V gene TRBV14 combines with J gene TRBJ1-2, with 8 bases matching TRBD1. V dropped 1 base and J dropped 7; count of bases not matched to a gene: 5. This CDR3 is 14 amino acids long. CDR1 SGHDN and CDR2 FVKESK come from the germline V gene. CDR3 region: CASSQAGGAGGYTF. CDR3 sequence (DNA): TGTGCCAGCAGCCAAGCAGGGGGCGCAGGTGGCTACACCTTC.